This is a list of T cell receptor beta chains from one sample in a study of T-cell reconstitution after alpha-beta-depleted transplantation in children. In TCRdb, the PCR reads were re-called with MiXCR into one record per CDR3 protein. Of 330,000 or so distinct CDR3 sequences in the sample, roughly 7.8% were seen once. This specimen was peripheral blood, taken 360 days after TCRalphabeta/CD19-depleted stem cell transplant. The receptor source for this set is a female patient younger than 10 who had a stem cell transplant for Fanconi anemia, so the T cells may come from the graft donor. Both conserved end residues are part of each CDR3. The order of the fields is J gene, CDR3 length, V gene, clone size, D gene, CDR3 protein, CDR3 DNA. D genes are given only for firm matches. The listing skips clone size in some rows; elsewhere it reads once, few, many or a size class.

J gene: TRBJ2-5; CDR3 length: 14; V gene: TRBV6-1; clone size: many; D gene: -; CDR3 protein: CASSRTGGGRSQYF; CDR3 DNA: TGTGCCAGCAGTCGGACAGGTGGCGGGAGGTCCCAGTACTTC
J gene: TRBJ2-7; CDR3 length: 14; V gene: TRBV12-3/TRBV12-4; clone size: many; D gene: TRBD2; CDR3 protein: CASRLAGGPYEQYF; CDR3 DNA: TGTGCCAGCAGACTAGCGGGGGGCCCGTACGAGCAGTACTTC
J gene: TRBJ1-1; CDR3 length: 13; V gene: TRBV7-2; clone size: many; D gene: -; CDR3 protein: CASSLRQNTEAFF; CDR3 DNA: TGTGCCAGCAGTCTGCGACAGAACACTGAAGCTTTCTTT
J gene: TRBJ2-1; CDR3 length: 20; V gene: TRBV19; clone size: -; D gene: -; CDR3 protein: CASSIWGSRGFARDGNEQFF; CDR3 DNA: TGTGCCAGTAGTATATGGGGATCTCGAGGATTCGCACGGGATGGAAATGAGCAGTTCTTC
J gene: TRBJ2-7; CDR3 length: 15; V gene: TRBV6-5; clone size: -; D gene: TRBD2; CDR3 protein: CASSYSGTSLGEQYF; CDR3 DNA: TGTGCCAGCAGTTACTCAGGGACTAGCCTAGGGGAGCAGTACTTC
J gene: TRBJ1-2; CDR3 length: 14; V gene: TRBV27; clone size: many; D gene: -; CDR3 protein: CASSLRGVNYGYTF; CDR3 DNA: TGTGCCAGCAGTTTAAGGGGGGTTAACTATGGCTACACCTTC
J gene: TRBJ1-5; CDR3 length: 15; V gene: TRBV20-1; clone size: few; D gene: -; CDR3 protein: CSAVQGHHSNQPQHF; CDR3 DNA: TGCAGTGCTGTCCAGGGACATCATAGCAATCAGCCCCAGCATTTT
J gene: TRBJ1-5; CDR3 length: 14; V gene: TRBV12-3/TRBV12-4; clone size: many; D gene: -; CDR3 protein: CASMVGVGNQPQHF; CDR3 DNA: TGTGCCAGCATGGTCGGGGTGGGCAATCAGCCCCAGCATTTT
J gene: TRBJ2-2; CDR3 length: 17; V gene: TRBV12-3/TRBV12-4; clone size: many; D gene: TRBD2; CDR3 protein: CASSWTSGGLNTGELFF; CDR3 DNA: TGTGCCAGCAGTTGGACTAGCGGGGGCCTGAACACCGGGGAGCTGTTTTTT
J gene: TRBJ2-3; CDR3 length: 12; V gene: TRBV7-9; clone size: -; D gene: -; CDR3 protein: CARSPDTDTQYF; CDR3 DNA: TGTGCCAGGAGCCCTGATACAGATACGCAGTATTTT
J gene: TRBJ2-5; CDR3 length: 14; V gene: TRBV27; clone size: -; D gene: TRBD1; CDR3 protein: CASSYTGVRETQYF; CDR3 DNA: TGTGCCAGCAGTTACACAGGGGTCCGAGAGACCCAGTACTTC
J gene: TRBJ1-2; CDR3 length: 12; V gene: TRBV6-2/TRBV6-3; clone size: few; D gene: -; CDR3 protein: CASTSTRDGYTF; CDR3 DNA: TGTGCCAGCACCTCAACACGGGACGGCTACACCTTC
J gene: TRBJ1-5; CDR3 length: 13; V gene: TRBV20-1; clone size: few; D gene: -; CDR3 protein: CSARWGEDQPQHF; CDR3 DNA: TGCAGTGCTAGATGGGGGGAAGATCAGCCCCAGCATTTT
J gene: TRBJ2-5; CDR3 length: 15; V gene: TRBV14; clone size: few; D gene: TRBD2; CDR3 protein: CASSVGLAGWETQYF; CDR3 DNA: TGTGCCAGCAGCGTCGGACTAGCGGGGTGGGAGACCCAGTACTTC
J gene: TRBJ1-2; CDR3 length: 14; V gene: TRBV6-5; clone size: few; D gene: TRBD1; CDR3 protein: CASSIPGQGGGYTF; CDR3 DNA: TGTGCCAGCAGTATACCGGGACAGGGAGGAGGCTACACCTTC
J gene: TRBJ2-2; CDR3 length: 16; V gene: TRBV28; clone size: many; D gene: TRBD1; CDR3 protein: CASSFLGQGPPGELFF; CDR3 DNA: TGTGCCAGCAGTTTTCTGGGACAGGGGCCTCCCGGGGAGCTGTTTTTT
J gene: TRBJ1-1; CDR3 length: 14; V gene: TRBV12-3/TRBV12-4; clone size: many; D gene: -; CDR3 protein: CASSLWGSGTEAFF; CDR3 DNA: TGTGCCAGCAGTTTGTGGGGGAGCGGGACTGAAGCTTTCTTT
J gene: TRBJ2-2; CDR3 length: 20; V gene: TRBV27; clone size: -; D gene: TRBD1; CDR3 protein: CASSLGWGRGSSGTPGELFF; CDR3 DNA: TGTGCCAGCAGTTTAGGGTGGGGCAGGGGGTCCTCGGGCACACCCGGGGAGCTGTTTTTT
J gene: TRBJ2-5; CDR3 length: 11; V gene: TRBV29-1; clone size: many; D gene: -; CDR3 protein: CSVHPRETQYF; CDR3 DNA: TGCAGCGTCCACCCTAGGGAGACCCAGTACTTC
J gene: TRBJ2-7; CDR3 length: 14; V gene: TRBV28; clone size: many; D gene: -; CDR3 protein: CASSFTGRSYEQYF; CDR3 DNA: TGTGCCAGCAGTTTTACGGGAAGATCCTACGAGCAGTACTTC
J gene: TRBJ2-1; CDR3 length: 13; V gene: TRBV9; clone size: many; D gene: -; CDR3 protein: CASSVDAERRQFF; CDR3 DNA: TGTGCCAGCAGCGTAGATGCCGAGAGGAGGCAGTTCTTC
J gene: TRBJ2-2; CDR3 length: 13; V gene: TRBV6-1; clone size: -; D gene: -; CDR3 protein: CASNEANTGELFF; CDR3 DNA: TGTGCCAGCAATGAGGCCAACACCGGGGAGCTGTTTTTT
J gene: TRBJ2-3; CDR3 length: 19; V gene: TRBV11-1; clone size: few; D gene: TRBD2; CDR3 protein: CASSFIPGLAGGFPDTQYF; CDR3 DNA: TGTGCCAGCAGCTTCATCCCGGGACTAGCGGGCGGATTCCCAGATACGCAGTATTTT
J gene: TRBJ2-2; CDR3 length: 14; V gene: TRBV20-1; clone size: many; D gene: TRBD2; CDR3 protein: CSASGTRASGELFF; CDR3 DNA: TGCAGTGCTTCCGGGACTAGAGCTTCAGGGGAGCTGTTTTTT
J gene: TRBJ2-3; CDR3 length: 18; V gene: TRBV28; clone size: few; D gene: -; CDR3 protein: CASSYQLALAGSTDTQYF; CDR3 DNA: TGTGCCAGCAGTTATCAATTAGCTTTGGCGGGGAGCACAGATACGCAGTATTTT
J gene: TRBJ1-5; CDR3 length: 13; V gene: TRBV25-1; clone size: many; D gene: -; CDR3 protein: CASSLQGHQPQHF; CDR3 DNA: TGTGCCAGCAGTCTTCAGGGCCATCAGCCCCAGCATTTT
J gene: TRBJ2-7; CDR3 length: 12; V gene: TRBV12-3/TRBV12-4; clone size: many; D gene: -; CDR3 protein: CASSFTFYEQYF; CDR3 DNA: TGTGCCAGCAGTTTTACATTTTACGAGCAGTACTTC
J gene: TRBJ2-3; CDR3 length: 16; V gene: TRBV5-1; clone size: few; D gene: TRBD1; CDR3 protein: CASSLVRAGGPDTQYF; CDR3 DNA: TGCGCCAGCAGCTTGGTTCGGGCAGGGGGCCCAGATACGCAGTATTTT
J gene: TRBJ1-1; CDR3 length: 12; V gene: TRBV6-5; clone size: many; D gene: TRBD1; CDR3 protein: CASRNPTGEAFF; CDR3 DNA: TGTGCCAGCAGGAATCCGACAGGGGAAGCTTTCTTT
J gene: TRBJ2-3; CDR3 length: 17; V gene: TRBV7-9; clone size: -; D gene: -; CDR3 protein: CASSLVGAHYSTDTQYF; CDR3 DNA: TGTGCCAGCAGCTTAGTTGGTGCTCACTATAGCACAGATACGCAGTATTTT
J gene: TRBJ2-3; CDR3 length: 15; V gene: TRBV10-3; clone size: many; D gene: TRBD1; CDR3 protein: CAITPGTGLTDTQYF; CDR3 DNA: TGTGCCATCACCCCCGGGACAGGGCTAACAGATACGCAGTATTTT
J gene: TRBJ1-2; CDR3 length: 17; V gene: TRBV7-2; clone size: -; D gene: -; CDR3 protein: CASSPRAAEAAGYGYTF; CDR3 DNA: TGTGCCAGCAGCCCCCGGGCCGCAGAAGCGGCGGGCTATGGCTACACCTTC
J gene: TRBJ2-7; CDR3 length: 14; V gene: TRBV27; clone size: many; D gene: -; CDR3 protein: CASSYRDPYIEQYF; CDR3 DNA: TGTGCCAGCAGTTACCGGGACCCCTATATCGAGCAGTACTTC
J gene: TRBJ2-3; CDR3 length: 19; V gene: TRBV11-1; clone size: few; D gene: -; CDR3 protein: CASSLPPRTDNPSTDTQYF; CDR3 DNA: TGTGCCAGCAGCCTACCCCCTAGGACAGACAACCCTAGCACAGATACGCAGTATTTT
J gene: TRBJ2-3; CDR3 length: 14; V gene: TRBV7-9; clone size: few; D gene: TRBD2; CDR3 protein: CASSLGGLADTQYF; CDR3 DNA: TGTGCCAGCAGCTTAGGGGGACTAGCAGATACGCAGTATTTT
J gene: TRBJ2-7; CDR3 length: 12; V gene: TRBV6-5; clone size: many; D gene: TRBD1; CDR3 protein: CASSSDRYEQYF; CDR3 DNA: TGTGCCAGCAGTTCGGACAGGTACGAGCAGTACTTC
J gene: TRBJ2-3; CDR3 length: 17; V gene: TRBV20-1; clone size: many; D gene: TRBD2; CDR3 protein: CSARELGGGLIGDTQYF; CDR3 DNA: TGCAGTGCTAGAGAATTGGGCGGGGGGTTGATTGGAGATACGCAGTATTTT
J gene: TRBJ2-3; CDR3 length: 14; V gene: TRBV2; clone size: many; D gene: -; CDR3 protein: CASRPFQGTDTQYF; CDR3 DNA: TGTGCCAGCAGGCCCTTCCAGGGCACAGATACGCAGTATTTT
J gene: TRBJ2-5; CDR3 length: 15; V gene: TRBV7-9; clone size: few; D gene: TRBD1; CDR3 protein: CASSSGQEIQETQYF; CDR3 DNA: TGTGCCAGCAGCTCCGGACAGGAGATCCAAGAGACCCAGTACTTC
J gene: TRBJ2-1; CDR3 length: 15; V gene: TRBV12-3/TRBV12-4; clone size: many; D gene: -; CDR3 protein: CASGPTSGTYNEQFF; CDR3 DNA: TGTGCCAGCGGCCCGACATCAGGGACCTACAATGAGCAGTTCTTC
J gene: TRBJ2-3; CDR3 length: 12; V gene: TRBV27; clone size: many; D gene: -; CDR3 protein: CASSPPLRAQYF; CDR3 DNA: TGTGCCAGCAGTCCTCCCCTAAGGGCGCAGTATTTT
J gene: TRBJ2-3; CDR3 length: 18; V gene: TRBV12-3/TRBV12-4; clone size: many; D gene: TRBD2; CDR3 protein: CASSQADWGGTSTDTQYF; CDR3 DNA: TGTGCCAGCAGCCAGGCGGATTGGGGGGGAACTAGCACAGATACGCAGTATTTT
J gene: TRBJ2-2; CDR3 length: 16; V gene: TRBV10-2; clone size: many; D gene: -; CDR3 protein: CASSEFDVWGTGELFF; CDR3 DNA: TGCGCCAGCAGTGAGTTCGACGTATGGGGGACCGGGGAGCTGTTTTTT
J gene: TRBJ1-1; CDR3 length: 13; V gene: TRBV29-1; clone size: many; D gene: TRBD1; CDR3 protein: CSVVGGGRTEAFF; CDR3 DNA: TGCAGCGTTGTCGGAGGGGGCAGGACTGAAGCTTTCTTT
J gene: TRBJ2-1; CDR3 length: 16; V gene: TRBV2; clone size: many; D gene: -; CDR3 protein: CASSDRASILHFGQFF; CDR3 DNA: TGTGCCAGCAGTGACAGGGCATCTATATTACATTTTGGGCAGTTCTTC
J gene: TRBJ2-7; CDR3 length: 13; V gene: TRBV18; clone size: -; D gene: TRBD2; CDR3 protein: CASSAGGPYEQYF; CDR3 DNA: TGTGCCAGCTCAGCGGGGGGCCCCTACGAGCAGTACTTC
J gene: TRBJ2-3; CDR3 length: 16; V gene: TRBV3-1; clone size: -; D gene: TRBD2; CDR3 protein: CASSQGLAGSADTQYF; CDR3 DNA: TGTGCCAGCAGCCAAGGGCTAGCGGGCTCCGCAGATACGCAGTATTTT
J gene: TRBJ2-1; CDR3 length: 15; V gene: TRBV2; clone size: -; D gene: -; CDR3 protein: CASSVALGDYREQFF; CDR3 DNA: TGTGCCAGCAGTGTTGCGCTGGGGGATTACAGGGAGCAGTTCTTC
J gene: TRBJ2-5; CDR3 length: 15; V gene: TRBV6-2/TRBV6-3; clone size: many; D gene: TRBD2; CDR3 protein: CASSYPGLAGETQYF; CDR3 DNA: TGTGCCAGCAGTTACCCGGGACTAGCGGGGGAGACCCAGTACTTC
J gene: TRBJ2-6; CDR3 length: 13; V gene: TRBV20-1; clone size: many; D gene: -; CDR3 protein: CSAQGAGANVLTF; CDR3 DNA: TGCAGTGCTCAGGGTGCTGGGGCCAACGTCCTGACTTTC
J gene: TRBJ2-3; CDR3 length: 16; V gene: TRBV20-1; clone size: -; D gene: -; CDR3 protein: CSARDLRGISTDTQYF; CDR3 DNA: TGCAGTGCTAGAGATCTTCGGGGGATAAGCACAGATACGCAGTATTTT
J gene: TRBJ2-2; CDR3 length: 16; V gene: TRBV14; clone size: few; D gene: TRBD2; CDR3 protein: CASSQDRDYLTGELFF; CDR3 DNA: TGTGCCAGCAGCCAAGATCGGGACTACCTCACCGGGGAGCTGTTTTTT
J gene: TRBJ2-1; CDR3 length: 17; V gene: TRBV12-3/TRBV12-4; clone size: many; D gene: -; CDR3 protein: CASSLVPGWGAGNEQFF; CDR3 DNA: TGTGCCAGCAGTTTAGTCCCAGGGTGGGGGGCCGGGAATGAGCAGTTCTTC
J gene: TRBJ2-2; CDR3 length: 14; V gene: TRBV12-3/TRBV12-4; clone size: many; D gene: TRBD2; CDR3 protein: CASSRTSPAGELFF; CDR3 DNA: TGTGCCAGCAGCCGGACTAGTCCCGCCGGGGAGCTGTTTTTT
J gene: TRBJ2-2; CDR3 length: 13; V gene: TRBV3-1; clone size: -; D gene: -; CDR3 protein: CASSQDITGELFF; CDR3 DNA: TGTGCCAGCAGCCAAGATATTACCGGGGAGCTGTTTTTT
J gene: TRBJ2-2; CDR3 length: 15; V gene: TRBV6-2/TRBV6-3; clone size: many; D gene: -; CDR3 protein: CASSYLGGRAGELFF; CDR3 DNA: TGTGCCAGCAGTTACCTGGGCGGAAGGGCCGGGGAGCTGTTTTTT
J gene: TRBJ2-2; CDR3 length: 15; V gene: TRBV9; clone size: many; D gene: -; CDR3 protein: CASSVQTGDTGELFF; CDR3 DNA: TGTGCCAGCAGCGTTCAAACAGGAGACACCGGGGAGCTGTTTTTT